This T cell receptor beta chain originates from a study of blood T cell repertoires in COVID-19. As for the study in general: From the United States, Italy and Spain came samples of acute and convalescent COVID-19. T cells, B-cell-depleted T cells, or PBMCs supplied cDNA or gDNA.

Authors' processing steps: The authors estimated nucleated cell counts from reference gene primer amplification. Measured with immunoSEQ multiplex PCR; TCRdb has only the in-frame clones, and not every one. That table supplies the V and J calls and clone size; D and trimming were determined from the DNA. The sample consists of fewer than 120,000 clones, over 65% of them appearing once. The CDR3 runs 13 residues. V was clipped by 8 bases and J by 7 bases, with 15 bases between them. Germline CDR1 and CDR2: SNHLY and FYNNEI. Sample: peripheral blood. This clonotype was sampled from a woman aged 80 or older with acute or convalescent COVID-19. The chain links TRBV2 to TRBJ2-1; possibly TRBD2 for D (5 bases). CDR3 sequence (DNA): TGTGCCAGCCTAGGACTCTACCCTAATGAGCAGTTCTTC. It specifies CASLGLYPNEQFF.